The clone carrying this TCR beta chain was found many times. The sample comes from a study of Graves' ophthalmopathy and Graves' hyperthyroidism. From RNA, the CDR3 regions of TCR beta chains were amplified and sequenced. HTBI primers were used in a first-round RT-PCR, which preceded a second-round multiplex PCR. TCRdb redid the calling of the multiplex PCR reads with MiXCR, one entry per CDR3 protein. The data show around 520,000 distinct CDR3 sequences, with roughly 40% seen just once and approximately 4.1% held by the top ten. Material for sequencing was peripheral blood or thyroid tissue (not recorded which). The receptor was derived from an adult man with Graves' hyperthyroidism.

This CDR3 reads CASSYGGARSGPQHF. The CDR3 DNA is TGTGCCAGCAGTTACGGAGGGGCGCGGAGTGGGCCCCAGCATTTT. V usage is TRBV6-5 and J usage is TRBJ1-5; possible D gene TRBD1, 5 bases. With 2 bases removed from V and 9 bases from J, the gap between germline ends came to 17 bases. The CDR3 sequence is 15 residues long. The germline V gene has CDR1 MNHEY and CDR2 SVGAGI.